This TCR beta chain originates from a study of OX40 agonist ivuxolimab in advanced cancers. Libraries were prepared by immunoSEQ multiplex PCR; TCRdb keeps only in-frame clonotypes and omits some of them. The table has some 64,000 clones, 92% seen once; the top ten hold 0.55% to 0.8%. Per the germline V gene, CDR1 is MNHEY and CDR2 is SVGAGI. V lost 6 bases and J lost 7, with 10 bases in between. The CDR3 contains 12 residues. The sequence was collected from an adult with an advanced solid tumor such as melanoma, head and neck, liver or kidney cancer. The V call is TRBV6-5, the J call TRBJ1-5; no clear D gene. Sequencing used CD4+ or CD8+ T cells sorted from blood, obtained in a trial of the OX40 agonist ivuxolimab. CDR3 bases: TGTGCCAGCAGCGTCAGGTCCCAGCCCCAGCATTTT. It encodes CASSVRSQPQHF.